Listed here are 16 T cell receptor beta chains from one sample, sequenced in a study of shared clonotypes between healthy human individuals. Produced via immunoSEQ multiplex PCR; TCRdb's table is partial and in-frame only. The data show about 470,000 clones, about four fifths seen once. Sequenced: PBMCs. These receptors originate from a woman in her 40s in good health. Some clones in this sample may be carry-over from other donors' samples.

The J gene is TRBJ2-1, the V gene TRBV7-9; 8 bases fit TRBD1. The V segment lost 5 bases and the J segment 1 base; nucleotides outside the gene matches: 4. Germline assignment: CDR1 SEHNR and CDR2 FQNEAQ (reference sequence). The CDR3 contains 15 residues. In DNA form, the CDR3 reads TGTGCCAGCAGCACTCACAGGGGGTCCTACAATGAGCAGTTCTTC. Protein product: CASSTHRGSYNEQFF.

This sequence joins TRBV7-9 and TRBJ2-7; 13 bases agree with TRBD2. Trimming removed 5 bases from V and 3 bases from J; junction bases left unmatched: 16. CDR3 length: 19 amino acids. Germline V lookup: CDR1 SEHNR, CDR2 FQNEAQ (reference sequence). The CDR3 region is CASSPGTARTSGSVYEQYF. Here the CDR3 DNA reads TGTGCCAGCAGCCCCGGGACAGCCAGGACTAGCGGGAGTGTCTACGAGCAGTACTTC. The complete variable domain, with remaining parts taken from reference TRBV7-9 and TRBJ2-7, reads DTGVSQNPRHKITKRGQNVTFRCDPISEHNRLYWYRQTLGQGPEFLTYFQNEAQLEKSRLLSDRFSAERPKGSFSTLEIQRTEQGDSAMYLCASSPGTARTSGSVYEQYFGPGTRLTVT.

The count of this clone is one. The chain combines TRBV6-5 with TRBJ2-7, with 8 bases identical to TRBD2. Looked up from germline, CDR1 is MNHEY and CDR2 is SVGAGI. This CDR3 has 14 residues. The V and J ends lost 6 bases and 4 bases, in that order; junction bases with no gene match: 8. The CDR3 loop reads CASRAAGAVYEQYF. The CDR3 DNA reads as TGTGCCAGCAGAGCAGCGGGAGCGGTTTACGAGCAGTACTTC.

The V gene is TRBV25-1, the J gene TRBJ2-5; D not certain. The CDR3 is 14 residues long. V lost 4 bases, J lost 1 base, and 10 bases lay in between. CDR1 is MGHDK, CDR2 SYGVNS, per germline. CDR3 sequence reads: CASSVGRSQETQYF. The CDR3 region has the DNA TGTGCCAGCAGTGTCGGCCGTTCCCAAGAGACCCAGTACTTC.

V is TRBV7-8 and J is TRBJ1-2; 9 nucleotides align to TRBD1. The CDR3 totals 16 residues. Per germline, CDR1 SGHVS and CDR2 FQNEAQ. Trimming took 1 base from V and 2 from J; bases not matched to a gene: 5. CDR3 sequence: CASSLDGTGTNYGYTF. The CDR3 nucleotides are TGTGCCAGCAGCTTAGATGGGACAGGGACCAACTATGGCTACACCTTC. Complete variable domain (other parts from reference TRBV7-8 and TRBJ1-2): GAGVSQSPRYKVAKRGQDVALRCDPISGHVSLFWYQQALGQGPEFLTYFQNEAQLDKSGLPSDRFFAERPEGSVSTLKIQRTQQEDSAVYLCASSLDGTGTNYGYTFGSGTRLTVV.

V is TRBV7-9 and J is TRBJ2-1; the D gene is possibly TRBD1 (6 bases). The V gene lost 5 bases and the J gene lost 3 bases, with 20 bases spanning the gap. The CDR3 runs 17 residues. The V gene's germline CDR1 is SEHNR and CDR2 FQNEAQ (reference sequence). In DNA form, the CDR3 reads TGTGCCAGCAGCCTTTCCCGTCCAGGGGTGGGCTACAATGAGCAGTTCTTC. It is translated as CASSLSRPGVGYNEQFF.

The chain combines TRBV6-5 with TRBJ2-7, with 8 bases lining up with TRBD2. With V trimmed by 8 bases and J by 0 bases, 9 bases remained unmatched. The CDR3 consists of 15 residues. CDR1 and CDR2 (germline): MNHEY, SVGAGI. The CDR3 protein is CASRHSGASSYEQYF. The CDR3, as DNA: TGTGCCAGCCGACATAGCGGGGCAAGCTCCTACGAGCAGTACTTC.

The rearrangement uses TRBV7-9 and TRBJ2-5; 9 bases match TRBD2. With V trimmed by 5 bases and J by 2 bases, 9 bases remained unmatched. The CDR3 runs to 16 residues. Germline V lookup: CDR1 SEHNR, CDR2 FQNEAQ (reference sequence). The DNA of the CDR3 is TGTGCCAGCAGCCAAGAACAGCGGGAGGATCAAGAGACCCAGTACTTC. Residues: CASSQEQREDQETQYF.

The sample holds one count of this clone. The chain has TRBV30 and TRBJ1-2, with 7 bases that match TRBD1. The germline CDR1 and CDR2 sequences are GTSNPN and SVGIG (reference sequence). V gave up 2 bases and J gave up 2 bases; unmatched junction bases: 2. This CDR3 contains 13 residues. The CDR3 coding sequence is TGTGCCTGGAGTAAGGGACAGAACTATGGCTACACCTTC. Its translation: CAWSKGQNYGYTF. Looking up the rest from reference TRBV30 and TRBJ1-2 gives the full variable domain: SQTIHQWPATLVQPVGSPLSLECTVEGTSNPNLYWYRQAAGRGLQLLFYSVGIGQISSEVPQNLSASRPQDRQFILSSKKLLLSDSGFYLCAWSKGQNYGYTFGSGTRLTVV.

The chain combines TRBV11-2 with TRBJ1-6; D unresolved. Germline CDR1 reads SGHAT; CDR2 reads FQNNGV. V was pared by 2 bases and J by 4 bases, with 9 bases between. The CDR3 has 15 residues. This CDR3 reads CASSLSGPYNSPLHF. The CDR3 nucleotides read TGTGCCAGCAGCTTAAGCGGACCGTATAATTCACCCCTCCACTTT.

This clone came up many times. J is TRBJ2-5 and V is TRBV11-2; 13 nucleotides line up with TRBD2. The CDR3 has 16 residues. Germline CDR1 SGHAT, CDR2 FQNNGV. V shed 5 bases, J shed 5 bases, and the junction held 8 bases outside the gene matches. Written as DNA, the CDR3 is TGTGCCAGCAGCCCCGGGACTAGCGGGATAGGGGAGACCCAGTACTTC. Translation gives CASSPGTSGIGETQYF.

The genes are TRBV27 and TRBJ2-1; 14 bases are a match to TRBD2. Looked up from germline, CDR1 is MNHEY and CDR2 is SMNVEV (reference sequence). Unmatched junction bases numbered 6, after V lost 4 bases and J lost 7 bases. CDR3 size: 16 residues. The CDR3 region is CASSSQGLAGENEQFF. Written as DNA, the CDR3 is TGTGCCAGCAGTTCTCAGGGACTAGCGGGAGAGAATGAGCAGTTCTTC.

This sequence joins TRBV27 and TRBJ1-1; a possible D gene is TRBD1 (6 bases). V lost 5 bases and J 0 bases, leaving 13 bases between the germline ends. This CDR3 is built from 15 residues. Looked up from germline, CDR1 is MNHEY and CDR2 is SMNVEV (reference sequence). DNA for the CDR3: TGTGCCAGCAGTCGGGGACAACGCATGAACACTGAAGCTTTCTTT. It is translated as CASSRGQRMNTEAFF.

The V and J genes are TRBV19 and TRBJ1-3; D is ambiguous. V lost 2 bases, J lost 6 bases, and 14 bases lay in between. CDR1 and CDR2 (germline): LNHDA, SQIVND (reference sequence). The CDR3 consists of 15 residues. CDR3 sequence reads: CASSIRQEPANTIYF. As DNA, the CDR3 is TGTGCCAGTAGTATAAGGCAGGAACCGGCAAACACCATATATTTT.

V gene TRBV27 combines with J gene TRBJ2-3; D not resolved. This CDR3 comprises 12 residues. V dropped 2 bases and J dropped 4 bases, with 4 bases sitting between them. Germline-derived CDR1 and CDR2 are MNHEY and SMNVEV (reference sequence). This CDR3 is CASSLGPDTQYF. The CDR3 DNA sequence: TGTGCCAGCAGTTTAGGTCCAGATACGCAGTATTTT.

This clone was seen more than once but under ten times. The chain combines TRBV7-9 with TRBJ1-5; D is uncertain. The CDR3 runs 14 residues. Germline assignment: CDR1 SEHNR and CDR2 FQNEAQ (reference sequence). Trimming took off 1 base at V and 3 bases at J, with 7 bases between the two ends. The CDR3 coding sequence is TGTGCCAGCAGCTTAGAAGGGCTCAATCAGCCCCAGCATTTT. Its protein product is CASSLEGLNQPQHF. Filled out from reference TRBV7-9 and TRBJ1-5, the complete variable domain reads DTGVSQNPRHKITKRGQNVTFRCDPISEHNRLYWYRQTLGQGPEFLTYFQNEAQLEKSRLLSDRFSAERPKGSFSTLEIQRTEQGDSAMYLCASSLEGLNQPQHFGDGTRLSIL.